This T cell receptor (beta chain) came from a study of T cells in Graves' hyperthyroidism and ophthalmopathy (dated by TCRdb to between 2018 and 2021). About the study as a whole: To identify TCR V-J signatures that set the groups apart, the researchers used a discovery cohort of more than 95 patients, made up of roughly 40 with Graves' ophthalmopathy and some 55 with stable Graves' hyperthyroidism. Whether ophthalmopathy could be predicted prospectively was tested in an independent validation cohort made up of some 20 hyperthyroidism patients plus 17 patients who later progressed to ophthalmopathy. The 100 or so discovery patients were divided at random into training and test sets in a 7:3 ratio. Thyroid tissue and blood T-cell repertoires from several Graves' hyperthyroidism patients were also compared in the study. After blood sampling, hyperthyroidism patients were treated with methimazole at a starting dose of 30 mg daily, and ophthalmopathy patients were treated with high-dose intravenous methylprednisolone. The paper reports TCR Vbeta CDR3 sequencing of 130 to 150 peripheral blood samples: under 45 ophthalmopathy, fewer than 80 hyperthyroidism and approximately 17 progressor patients. Beyond this particular receptor, the publication reports: No statistical method was used to fix the sample size in advance, and group allocation was not hidden from the investigators. In validation, the model predicted progression to ophthalmopathy with 60% to 71% sensitivity and around 72% specificity, a median of about six months before onset. A 13 V-J signature model separated ophthalmopathy from stable hyperthyroidism, with approximately 86% sensitivity and about 81% specificity in cross-validation and 80%/75% in testing. Most expanded thyroid clonotypes (frequency above 0.001) were also detected in blood, suggesting blood repertoires may reflect thyroid immune responses.

CDR1 and CDR2, looked up from the germline V gene (reference sequence), are DFQATT and SNEGSKA. The germline V and J ends show losses of 3 bases and 7 bases respectively, and no gene match explains 6 bases of the junction. The CDR3 measures 13 amino acids from cysteine to phenylalanine. The only DNA kept is the CDR3, 39 bases in frame from the first base. Patients with uncontrolled infections, other autoimmune diseases, pregnancy or lactation were excluded. Diagnoses relied on clinical symptoms, serum thyroxine and TRAb, thyroid ultrasound and orbital computed tomography. Total RNA was extracted with Trizol reagent, and quality was checked on an Agilent 2100 Bioanalyzer. Amplification of TCR beta CDR3 regions was carried out from RNA transcripts. The first round of RT-PCR for the TCR CDR3 was performed with the HTBI primer set and the Qiagen OneStep RT-PCR kit. Libraries were constructed in a second round of multiplex PCR, after which size selection and purification were carried out. The libraries were sequenced on an Illumina HiSeq2000 using paired-end 100 bp reads. As for how the authors treated the data: SOAPnuke was used to process the raw data, throwing out any read that contained adapters or uncalled bases, had a mean Phred below 15, or lacked an exact constant-primer or identifier match. High-quality paired reads were merged with COPE v1.2.5, and unique nucleotide sequences were defined as clonotypes. Clonotypes were aligned to IMGT TRBV, TRBD and TRBJ reference segments using MiTCR v1.1. Only V-J combinations with frequency above 0.0001, covering about 99% of repertoires, were analysed. The TCS score was defined as F50 (clonal expansion) divided by E x V (chaos), with BLOSUM62-based TCRdist calculated between CDR3 peptides within each V-J. Welch's t-statistics and random forest reduced 500 to 650 V-J features to some 14, which were used in a naive Bayes classifier (R e1071). The similarity between thyroid and blood repertoires was quantified using the Morisita-Horn index. TCRdb itself trimmed the public reads at Q25 with fastp, ran MiXCR and retained productive beta chains. When rows share a CDR3 protein, they turn into one entry using the most common DNA and genes. The V and J calls follow TCRdb's processing rather than the paper's. This sample comprises hundreds of thousands of distinct CDR3 sequences, about 45% of them detected only once. The ten biggest clones cover under 8% of the sample.

A remark on this clonotype: The target of this receptor is not known. Base qualities are not recorded, but no much larger clone differs from it by a single base.

The chain joins TRBV20-1 to TRBJ2-7; 10 bases in between match TRBD2. The sequenced sample consisted of peripheral blood or thyroid tissue (not recorded which). The sequence derives from an adult man with Graves' disease, either hyperthyroidism or ophthalmopathy (not recorded which). The CDR3 region has the sequence CSARTPSGREQYF. The DNA sequence follows: TGCAGTGCTAGGACCCCTAGCGGGAGAGAGCAGTACTTC.